Listed below are T cell receptor beta chains from one sample, sequenced in a study of blood T cells in healthy people across ages. TCRdb re-analysed the 5' RACE reads in MiXCR, keeping a single row per CDR3 protein. The top ten hold more than 3% of the sample, which has 800,000 or so distinct CDR3 sequences, roughly 25% seen once. The sample also formed part of further work on T cells of mothers and their children.

Specimen: blood. The receptors were gathered from a boy aged 5-17 years in good health. The CDR3 runs from the conserved cysteine through the conserved F or W. Clone size is shown for a subset of rows, as once, few, many or a class of expanded clone.

NA	TRBV11-2	TRBJ2-1	CASSPPTHYGEFF
few	TRBV10-3	TRBJ2-3	CAISDGTSETDTQYF
few	TRBV28	TRBJ2-3	CASSSTSVGTYTQYF
few	TRBV5-1	TRBJ2-2	CASSDGTGVIGELFF
NA	TRBV20-1	TRBJ2-5	CSAVTSGGVRETQYF
NA	TRBV19	TRBJ2-4	CASSIGPSKNIQYF
NA	TRBV28	TRBJ2-3	CASSHRSFRGITDTQYF
NA	TRBV29-1	TRBJ1-1	CSVVWGANTEAFF
NA	TRBV29-1	TRBJ2-2	CSVVGGQGHTGELFF
NA	TRBV5-4	TRBJ1-1	CASSLDGEANTEAFF
few	TRBV6-2/TRBV6-3	TRBJ2-6	CASSYVGPGSGANVLTF
once	TRBV29-1	TRBJ2-7	CSVEEQGRYEQYF
few	TRBV5-1	TRBJ2-1	CASSLGVREKVNNEQFF
few	TRBV5-1	TRBJ1-1	CASSPKQGLDTEAFF
once	TRBV20-1	TRBJ2-6	CSAEAGGSGANVLTF
NA	TRBV4-3	TRBJ2-7	CASSAAAGAAYEQYF
NA	TRBV28	TRBJ2-1	CASIESGAGEQFF
NA	TRBV4-3	TRBJ1-4	CASSQDAGSTNEKLFF
few	TRBV6-5	TRBJ2-2	CASRYINTGELFF
many	TRBV7-2	TRBJ2-5	CASSRRGETQYF
NA	TRBV27	TRBJ1-6	CSSSWGIGNSPLHF
NA	TRBV28	NA	CASSRIVRGSYEQYF